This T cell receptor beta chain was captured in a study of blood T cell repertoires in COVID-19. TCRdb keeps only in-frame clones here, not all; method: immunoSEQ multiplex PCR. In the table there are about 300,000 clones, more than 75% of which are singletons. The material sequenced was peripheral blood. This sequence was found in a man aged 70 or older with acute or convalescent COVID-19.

CDR3 bases: TGTGCCAGTAAACAGGGGGGCTCCTACAATGAGCAGTTCTTC. Amino acids: CASKQGGSYNEQFF. The V call is TRBV19, the J call TRBJ2-1, with TRBD1 matching 8 bases. The trim removed 7 bases at V and 0 bases at J, leaving 2 bases unmatched. The CDR3 contains 14 residues. Germline loops: CDR1 LNHDA, CDR2 SQIVND (reference sequence).